A selection of T cell receptor beta chains follows, all from one sample in a study of cytomegalovirus exposure and HLA in healthy donors. Produced via immunoSEQ multiplex PCR; TCRdb's table is partial and in-frame only. The table has under 200,000 clones, about 13% seen once; the top ten hold under 10%. What was sequenced was PBMCs. The source of these receptors is a man over 45 in good health and CMV-seropositive. Both conserved end residues are part of each CDR3. D genes are given only for firm matches.

-	TRBJ2-5	TRBV14	CASSLGGGLETQYF
-	TRBJ1-1	TRBV2	CASIPNGNTEAFF
-	TRBJ2-1	TRBV7-8	CASSLLYNEQFF
TRBD2	TRBJ2-5	TRBV2	CASKGSGVVVETQYF
-	TRBJ1-5	TRBV5-6	CASSLVGSQPQHF
-	TRBJ2-5	TRBV7-9	CASSLGSVRETQYF
-	TRBJ1-1	TRBV7-9	CASRSGEYTEAFF
-	TRBJ2-3	TRBV4-3	CASSQDSVADTQYF
-	TRBJ1-6	TRBV5-5	CASSTTPGGANSPLHF
-	TRBJ1-3	TRBV5-1	CASSLHEQGISGNTIYF
-	TRBJ1-3	TRBV29-1	CSVVEVHSSDTIYF
-	TRBJ1-1	TRBV11-3	CASNTRNTEAFF
-	TRBJ2-7	TRBV11-1	CASSLEGRGAYEQYF
-	TRBJ1-2	TRBV19	CASSVSSSGNYGYTF
TRBD1	TRBJ1-1	TRBV7-3	CASSSGQGDTEAFF
-	TRBJ1-2	TRBV5-8	CASSLEADSNYGYTF
TRBD1	TRBJ1-2	TRBV5-1	CASSSNRQGDGYTF
-	TRBJ1-6	TRBV9	CASSVGLNSYNSPLHF
TRBD1	TRBJ1-1	TRBV9	CASSTGQGGTEAFF
TRBD1	TRBJ2-7	TRBV11-3	CASRHRDRGYEQYF
-	TRBJ2-1	TRBV7-8	CASSFPGRSGNEQFF
TRBD1	TRBJ1-5	TRBV2	CARAADPNRGVGLNNNQLQHF
TRBD1	TRBJ1-5	TRBV6-1	CASTGQINQPQHF
TRBD2	TRBJ2-5	TRBV14	CASSQMPFSGGAGETQYF
TRBD1	TRBJ1-2	TRBV5-6	CASSLRQGMNGYTF
-	-	TRBV4-3	CASSPMEGTEQYF
-	TRBJ2-2	TRBV4-2	CASSPPSDLNVELFF
-	TRBJ2-6	TRBV7-9	CASSSLIGQTGANVLTF
-	TRBJ1-3	TRBV29-1	CSVEEVESSGNTIYF
-	TRBJ2-1	TRBV25-1	CASSPGQFNEQFF
-	TRBJ2-7	TRBV5-1	CASSAAYSYEQYF
-	TRBJ1-5	TRBV27	CASSLGGRAYSNQPQHF
TRBD1	TRBJ1-5	TRBV19	CASTLTGAVQPQHF
-	TRBJ1-2	TRBV5-1	CASSPSRGMYGYTF
TRBD1	TRBJ1-5	TRBV19	CASSMGQGAAQPQHF
-	TRBJ1-2	TRBV9	CASSPSRDYGYTF
-	TRBJ1-5	TRBV21-1	CASSNWTAYNQPQHF
-	TRBJ1-5	TRBV6-7	CASSQRVLNQPQHF
-	TRBJ2-3	TRBV9	CASSVVSGGGQGIDTQYF
-	TRBJ2-3	TRBV19	CASSSPGADTQYF
TRBD1	TRBJ2-3	TRBV7-2	CASSSTGAADTQYF
TRBD1	TRBJ1-5	TRBV9	CASSVGGQGFQPQHF
-	TRBJ1-1	TRBV19	CASVEGLMNTEAFF
-	TRBJ2-1	TRBV30	CAWKPVAGTYNEQFF
TRBD1	TRBJ1-1	TRBV27	CASKPLVQGPTEAFF
-	TRBJ2-2	TRBV9	CASSVSGNTGELFF
-	TRBJ2-1	TRBV5-1	CASSLGGIYNEQFF
-	TRBJ2-3	TRBV11-2	CASQRFSHRVGTDTQYF
-	TRBJ1-2	TRBV11-2	CASRFTSGQTGYTF